The entry below describes one TCR beta chain. These data belong to a study of cytomegalovirus exposure and HLA in healthy donors. About the research overall: Of around 410 genotyped donors, roughly 81% grouped in the Caucasian-associated ancestry cluster.

Trimming removed 8 bases at V and 6 bases at J, with 19 bases between. The CDR3 totals 14 residues. Germline CDR1 LNHNV, CDR2 YYDKDF (reference sequence). It was with 60 Vbeta and 13 Jbeta primers that the PCR ran. Assay: immunoSEQ multiplex PCR; the TCRdb copy retains only in-frame clones and omits some. The data show about 93,000 clones, approximately 83% seen once. Sequencing was carried out using PBMCs. This receptor was obtained from a man aged 50 to 60 in good health and CMV-seronegative. The chain recombines TRBV15 with TRBJ1-2, with TRBD1 as a possible D gene (6 bases). The CDR3 spells CATSMIGQGNGYTF. The CDR3 DNA follows: TGTGCCACCTCCATGATTGGGCAGGGGAATGGCTACACCTTC.